These T cell receptor beta chains were read from a single sample in a study of CD8 T cells in ankylosing spondylitis. TCRdb reprocessed the 5' RACE reads via MiXCR and lists one record per CDR3 protein. The sample includes about 140,000 distinct CDR3 sequences, 7% to 10% of them seen just once. The sample consisted of synovial fluid, either unsorted or a sorted T cell fraction (not recorded which). These receptors were obtained from a male donor with ankylosing spondylitis. The CDR3 runs from the conserved cysteine through the conserved F or W. A D gene is named only where the DNA matches it firmly. A row's size may be missing; if present it is once, few, many or a size class.

d_gene: NA; abundance: NA; v_gene: TRBV4-3; j_gene: TRBJ1-4; len: 15; CDR3aa: CASSRGRATNEKLFF; CDR3nt: TGCGCCAGCAGCCGGGGACGGGCAACTAATGAAAAACTGTTTTTT
d_gene: NA; abundance: many; v_gene: TRBV2; j_gene: TRBJ1-6; len: 12; CDR3aa: CASRGANSPLHF; CDR3nt: TGTGCCAGCAGAGGGGCAAATTCACCCCTCCACTTT
d_gene: NA; abundance: NA; v_gene: TRBV9; j_gene: TRBJ1-1; len: 16; CDR3aa: CASSVGLQGGYTEAFF; CDR3nt: TGTGCCAGCAGCGTAGGGTTACAGGGTGGGTACACTGAAGCTTTCTTT
d_gene: NA; abundance: few; v_gene: TRBV7-9; j_gene: TRBJ1-1; len: 14; CDR3aa: CASSLAAVNTEAFF; CDR3nt: TGTGCCAGCAGCTTAGCAGCGGTGAACACTGAAGCTTTCTTT
d_gene: TRBD2; abundance: many; v_gene: TRBV5-4; j_gene: TRBJ2-1; len: 15; CDR3aa: CASSPGGNSYNEQFF; CDR3nt: TGTGCCAGCAGCCCGGGGGGAAATTCCTACAATGAGCAGTTCTTC
d_gene: NA; abundance: few; v_gene: TRBV6-1; j_gene: TRBJ2-2; len: 17; CDR3aa: CASSPPFQGVYTGELFF; CDR3nt: TGTGCCAGCAGTCCTCCCTTCCAAGGGGTCTACACCGGGGAGCTGTTTTTT
d_gene: NA; abundance: many; v_gene: TRBV4-2; j_gene: TRBJ2-7; len: 17; CDR3aa: CASSQGAHVGAVYEQYF; CDR3nt: TGTGCCAGCAGCCAAGGGGCCCATGTAGGGGCAGTCTACGAGCAGTACTTC
d_gene: NA; abundance: many; v_gene: TRBV4-2; j_gene: TRBJ1-5; len: 15; CDR3aa: CASSTDRNSNQPQHF; CDR3nt: TGTGCCAGCAGCACCGACAGAAATAGCAATCAGCCCCAGCATTTT
d_gene: TRBD2; abundance: many; v_gene: TRBV5-1; j_gene: TRBJ2-1; len: 16; CDR3aa: CASSPGGTSGRIEQFF; CDR3nt: TGCGCCAGCAGCCCCGGTGGGACTAGCGGGAGAATTGAGCAGTTCTTC
d_gene: TRBD2; abundance: few; v_gene: TRBV7-9; j_gene: TRBJ2-2; len: 17; CDR3aa: CASSPRGAGGDTGELFF; CDR3nt: TGTGCCAGCAGCCCCCGAGGGGCGGGGGGGGACACCGGGGAGCTGTTTTTT
d_gene: TRBD2; abundance: NA; v_gene: TRBV29-1; j_gene: TRBJ2-3; len: 14; CDR3aa: CSVGWAGVADTQYF; CDR3nt: TGCAGCGTTGGATGGGCGGGAGTCGCGGATACGCAGTATTTT
d_gene: NA; abundance: few; v_gene: TRBV20-1; j_gene: TRBJ2-3; len: 11; CDR3aa: CSATQPDTQYF; CDR3nt: TGCAGTGCTACCCAGCCAGATACGCAGTATTTT
d_gene: NA; abundance: NA; v_gene: TRBV9; j_gene: TRBJ2-7; len: 13; CDR3aa: CASSPRTSYEQYF; CDR3nt: TGTGCCAGCAGCCCCCGGACCTCCTACGAGCAGTACTTC
d_gene: NA; abundance: many; v_gene: TRBV6-6; j_gene: TRBJ2-2; len: 15; CDR3aa: CASSSDGPGTGELFF; CDR3nt: TGTGCCAGCAGTTCTGACGGACCGGGCACCGGGGAGCTGTTTTTT
d_gene: NA; abundance: few; v_gene: TRBV5-5; j_gene: TRBJ1-4; len: 15; CDR3aa: CASSFSLWTNEKLFF; CDR3nt: TGTGCCAGCAGCTTTAGTCTCTGGACTAATGAAAAACTGTTTTTT
d_gene: TRBD2; abundance: few; v_gene: TRBV7-2; j_gene: TRBJ2-7; len: 15; CDR3aa: CASSPSRGRAYEQYF; CDR3nt: TGTGCCAGCAGCCCCTCCCGCGGGAGGGCTTACGAGCAGTACTTC
d_gene: NA; abundance: few; v_gene: TRBV27; j_gene: TRBJ1-1; len: 14; CDR3aa: CASSLRTHNTEAFF; CDR3nt: TGTGCCAGCAGTTTACGGACACATAACACTGAAGCTTTCTTT
d_gene: NA; abundance: few; v_gene: TRBV3-1; j_gene: TRBJ2-2; len: 13; CDR3aa: CASSLLGSGELFF; CDR3nt: TGTGCCAGCAGCCTCTTGGGGTCCGGGGAGCTGTTTTTT
d_gene: NA; abundance: few; v_gene: TRBV11-2; j_gene: TRBJ1-1; len: 15; CDR3aa: CASSLRGGQNTEAFF; CDR3nt: TGTGCCAGCAGCCTCCGGGGGGGACAGAACACTGAAGCTTTCTTT
d_gene: TRBD2; abundance: many; v_gene: TRBV10-3; j_gene: TRBJ2-3; len: 16; CDR3aa: CAISEGLAISTDTQYF; CDR3nt: TGTGCCATCAGTGAGGGACTAGCGATAAGCACAGATACGCAGTATTTT
d_gene: NA; abundance: many; v_gene: TRBV6-1; j_gene: TRBJ2-7; len: 13; CDR3aa: CASGRDTSYEQYF; CDR3nt: TGTGCCAGCGGGAGGGACACCAGCTACGAGCAGTACTTC
d_gene: NA; abundance: many; v_gene: TRBV4-1; j_gene: TRBJ2-7; len: 14; CDR3aa: CASSQDPRVYEQYF; CDR3nt: TGCGCCAGCAGCCAAGATCCACGCGTCTACGAGCAGTACTTC
d_gene: TRBD2; abundance: many; v_gene: TRBV10-3; j_gene: TRBJ2-1; len: 19; CDR3aa: CAITNKGLAGGIGVDEQFF; CDR3nt: TGTGCCATCACCAATAAGGGACTAGCGGGGGGGATAGGGGTTGATGAGCAGTTCTTC
d_gene: NA; abundance: many; v_gene: TRBV11-2; j_gene: TRBJ2-2; len: 16; CDR3aa: CASTRIGGLNTGELFF; CDR3nt: TGTGCCAGCACACGTATCGGGGGTCTGAACACCGGGGAGCTGTTTTTT
d_gene: TRBD2; abundance: many; v_gene: TRBV4-2; j_gene: TRBJ2-1; len: 15; CDR3aa: CASSLRTSSYNEQFF; CDR3nt: TGTGCCAGCAGCCTGAGGACTAGCTCCTACAATGAGCAGTTCTTC
d_gene: NA; abundance: NA; v_gene: TRBV5-5; j_gene: TRBJ1-6; len: 12; CDR3aa: CASSLIYSPLHF; CDR3nt: TGTGCCAGCAGCTTGATCTATTCACCCCTCCACTTT
d_gene: TRBD1; abundance: NA; v_gene: TRBV20-1; j_gene: TRBJ1-1; len: 13; CDR3aa: CSAKGRGLTEAFF; CDR3nt: TGCAGTGCTAAGGGCAGGGGGCTCACTGAAGCTTTCTTT
d_gene: NA; abundance: many; v_gene: TRBV5-1; j_gene: TRBJ2-1; len: 14; CDR3aa: CASSLEASYNEQFF; CDR3nt: TGCGCCAGCAGCTTGGAAGCGTCCTACAATGAGCAGTTCTTC
d_gene: NA; abundance: many; v_gene: TRBV29-1; j_gene: TRBJ1-2; len: 14; CDR3aa: CSVPRVGGSYGYTF; CDR3nt: TGCAGCGTTCCCCGGGTAGGGGGGTCCTATGGCTACACCTTC
d_gene: NA; abundance: many; v_gene: TRBV7-9; j_gene: TRBJ2-5; len: 11; CDR3aa: CASSLVATQYF; CDR3nt: TGTGCCAGCAGCTTAGTGGCTACCCAGTACTTC
d_gene: NA; abundance: NA; v_gene: TRBV27; j_gene: TRBJ1-2; len: 16; CDR3aa: CASSLSAGHGVYGYTF; CDR3nt: TGTGCCAGCAGTTTATCGGCGGGCCACGGTGTATATGGCTACACCTTC
d_gene: NA; abundance: NA; v_gene: TRBV7-2; j_gene: TRBJ2-1; len: 15; CDR3aa: CASSLYPTSYNEQFF; CDR3nt: TGTGCCAGCAGCTTATATCCGACCTCCTACAATGAGCAGTTCTTC
d_gene: NA; abundance: NA; v_gene: TRBV11-2; j_gene: TRBJ2-1; len: 13; CDR3aa: CASSLAVFREQFF; CDR3nt: TGTGCCAGCAGCTTGGCCGTATTTAGGGAGCAGTTCTTC
d_gene: NA; abundance: many; v_gene: TRBV20-1; j_gene: TRBJ2-5; len: 13; CDR3aa: CSARVAGKETQYF; CDR3nt: TGCAGTGCTAGAGTGGCAGGAAAAGAGACCCAGTACTTC
d_gene: TRBD1; abundance: NA; v_gene: TRBV20-1; j_gene: TRBJ1-2; len: 13; CDR3aa: CSARARDSMSYTF; CDR3nt: TGCAGTGCTAGAGCCCGGGACAGCATGAGCTACACCTTC
d_gene: NA; abundance: many; v_gene: TRBV18; j_gene: TRBJ2-7; len: 14; CDR3aa: CASSPREGSYEQYF; CDR3nt: TGTGCCAGCTCGCCCAGAGAGGGTTCCTACGAGCAGTACTTC
d_gene: NA; abundance: NA; v_gene: TRBV11-2; j_gene: TRBJ2-2; len: 16; CDR3aa: CASSARWGGDTGELFF; CDR3nt: TGTGCCAGCAGCGCCCGCTGGGGGGGCGACACCGGGGAGCTGTTTTTT
d_gene: NA; abundance: once; v_gene: TRBV19; j_gene: TRBJ2-7; len: 13; CDR3aa: CATRQTASYEQYF; CDR3nt: TGTGCCACCCGACAAACGGCGTCCTACGAGCAGTACTTC
d_gene: TRBD2; abundance: NA; v_gene: TRBV20-1; j_gene: TRBJ2-2; len: 16; CDR3aa: CSARRLAGVGTGELFF; CDR3nt: TGCAGTGCTAGACGACTAGCGGGAGTCGGCACCGGGGAGCTGTTTTTT
d_gene: NA; abundance: few; v_gene: TRBV3-1; j_gene: TRBJ2-2; len: 16; CDR3aa: CASSQDGSRVTGELFF; CDR3nt: TGTGCCAGCAGCCAAGATGGGAGCAGGGTGACCGGGGAGCTGTTTTTT
d_gene: NA; abundance: NA; v_gene: TRBV5-4; j_gene: TRBJ2-1; len: 14; CDR3aa: CASSLELAGNEQFF; CDR3nt: TGTGCCAGCAGCTTGGAGCTAGCAGGGAATGAGCAGTTCTTC
d_gene: NA; abundance: many; v_gene: TRBV5-8; j_gene: TRBJ2-3; len: 16; CDR3aa: CASSLGDVRSTDTQYF; CDR3nt: TGTGCCAGCAGCTTGGGGGACGTTCGTAGCACAGATACGCAGTATTTT
d_gene: NA; abundance: many; v_gene: TRBV20-1; j_gene: TRBJ2-7; len: 14; CDR3aa: CSASGPGRWYEQYF; CDR3nt: TGCAGTGCCAGTGGCCCAGGACGGTGGTACGAGCAGTACTTC
d_gene: NA; abundance: many; v_gene: TRBV30; j_gene: TRBJ2-1; len: 14; CDR3aa: CAWAKGSVRNEQFF; CDR3nt: TGTGCCTGGGCTAAGGGGTCGGTTCGCAATGAGCAGTTCTTC
d_gene: TRBD2; abundance: many; v_gene: TRBV28; j_gene: TRBJ2-3; len: 17; CDR3aa: CASSYTTSGASTDTQYF; CDR3nt: TGTGCCAGCAGTTATACGACTAGCGGGGCTAGCACAGATACGCAGTATTTT
d_gene: NA; abundance: many; v_gene: TRBV21-1; j_gene: TRBJ1-5; len: 15; CDR3aa: CASSKGTGVGQPQHF; CDR3nt: TGTGCCAGCAGCAAAGGGACAGGGGTGGGGCAGCCCCAGCATTTT
d_gene: NA; abundance: many; v_gene: TRBV20-1; j_gene: TRBJ1-1; len: 12; CDR3aa: CSAPRGRIGAFF; CDR3nt: TGCAGTGCTCCCCGAGGACGTATAGGAGCTTTCTTT
d_gene: TRBD1; abundance: NA; v_gene: TRBV6-2/TRBV6-3; j_gene: TRBJ1-1; len: 20; CDR3aa: CASSWEPGQGGNRWNTEAFF; CDR3nt: TGTGCCAGCAGTTGGGAACCGGGACAGGGGGGTAATCGATGGAACACTGAAGCTTTCTTT
d_gene: NA; abundance: many; v_gene: TRBV20-1; j_gene: TRBJ1-3; len: 15; CDR3aa: CSARDRQQSGNTIYF; CDR3nt: TGCAGTGCTAGAGATCGGCAGCAATCTGGAAACACCATATATTTT